These 30 T cell receptor beta chains were sequenced from one sample in a study of vaccination effects on CD4 cells after COVID-19. The antigens for these receptors are not known. Antigen-specific CD4+ T cells were first expanded with viral peptide pools by the ViraFEST assay and only then sequenced. Isolation of CD4+ T cells took place after less than 12 days of culture. Vaccinees lacked prior SARS-CoV-2 infection and tested negative for nucleocapsid antibodies. Assay used: immunoSEQ multiplex PCR; TCRdb lists only in-frame clones, some missing. The table lists about 73,000 clones, more than 60% of them singletons. The specimen was CD4+ T cells from PBMCs cultured with SARS-CoV-2 spike peptides, collected before COVID-19 vaccination. The source of these receptors is a human donor who received a COVID-19 vaccine.

CDR3 residues: CASSSTGPNYGYTF. The CDR3 DNA is TGTGCCAGCAGCTCGACAGGGCCCAACTATGGCTACACCTTC. V and J are TRBV7-9 and TRBJ1-2; TRBD1 aligns across 7 bases. The trim removed 4 bases at V and 2 bases at J, leaving 4 bases unmatched. Germline values: CDR1 SEHNR, CDR2 FQNEAQ (reference sequence). The CDR3 has 14 amino acids.

The chain uses TRBV24-1 and TRBJ2-3, with D possibly being TRBD1 (5 bases). Per the germline V gene, CDR1 is KGHDR and CDR2 is SFDVKD. V dropped 3 bases and J dropped 9 bases, with 24 bases sitting between them. There are 17 residues in the CDR3. This chain's CDR3 is CATSDAYDRNAQITQYF. CDR3 sequence (DNA): TGTGCCACCAGTGATGCTTACGACAGAAATGCACAGATAACGCAGTATTTT.

The J gene is TRBJ1-5, the V gene TRBV28; no clear D. The germline V gene encodes CDR1 MDHEN and CDR2 SYDVKM. Trimming removed 5 bases at V and 1 base at J, with 12 bases between. CDR3 length equals 15 residues. The CDR3 here is CASSTIAGSNQPQHF. As DNA, the CDR3 is TGTGCCAGCAGTACAATCGCCGGGAGCAATCAGCCCCAGCATTTT.

This clone has only a few counts. This chain joins TRBV5-1 and TRBJ2-1, with D possibly being TRBD2 (6 bases). The CDR3 extends over 14 amino acids. Trimming removed 4 bases at V and 3 bases at J, with 11 bases between. Germline values: CDR1 SGHRS, CDR2 YFSETQ. The DNA for the CDR3 is TGCGCCAGCAGCCCAGCCGGGGGCTACAATGAGCAGTTCTTC. This encodes CASSPAGGYNEQFF.

V and J are TRBV5-1 and TRBJ2-4, with D perhaps being TRBD1 or TRBD2 (6 bases each). Trimming took off 4 bases at V and 3 bases at J, with 29 bases between the two ends. The CDR3 contains 20 residues. Germline-derived CDR1 and CDR2 are SGHRS and YFSETQ. CDR3 coding DNA: TGCGCCAGCAGCCGCACGCCCCCTTTACAGGGAACGGGGGTCAAAAACATTCAGTACTTC. It codes for CASSRTPPLQGTGVKNIQYF.

The V and J genes are TRBV6-5 and TRBJ1-5; D is ambiguous. V lost 6 bases and J 5 bases, leaving 11 bases between the germline ends. The CDR3 has 13 amino acids. Germline assignment: CDR1 MNHEY and CDR2 SVGAGI. CDR3 in DNA: TGTGCCAGCAGACGCTGGGAGGATCAGCCCCAGCATTTT. Translating it yields CASRRWEDQPQHF.

The chain links TRBV2 to TRBJ2-1; 9 positions agree with TRBD2. Germline V CDR1 and CDR2: SNHLY, FYNNEI. V lost 7 bases and J lost 0; bases outside the gene matches: 4. The CDR3 loop spans 15 amino acids. CDR3 DNA: TGTGCCAGCACGCGTAGCGGGGGCTCCTACAATGAGCAGTTCTTC. Amino acid sequence: CASTRSGGSYNEQFF.

CDR3 nucleotide sequence: TGTGCCAGCAGCCAAGCACAGGGGATCGCTGAAGCTTTCTTT. Translating it yields CASSQAQGIAEAFF. V usage is TRBV3-1 (or the pseudogene TRBV3-2) and J usage is TRBJ1-1; TRBD1 matches 7 bases. Germline trimming cut 1 base from V and 6 bases from J; bases unmatched to any gene: 5. This CDR3 spans 14 amino acids. Germline V gene data show CDR1 as LGHDT and CDR2 as YNNKEL (reference sequence).

V and J are TRBV7-6 and TRBJ2-1, with TRBD2 matching over 15 bases. CDR3 length equals 16 residues. Germline V gives CDR1 SGHVS, CDR2 FNYEAQ. After removal of 5 bases from V and 9 bases from J, the junction contained 8 bases not matched to a gene. CDR3 residues: CASSRTGTSGGIEQFF. The DNA of the CDR3 is TGTGCCAGCAGCCGTACCGGGACTAGCGGGGGGATTGAGCAGTTCTTC.

The rearrangement uses TRBV28 and TRBJ2-7; a possible D gene is TRBD2 (5 bases). Germline loops: CDR1 MDHEN, CDR2 SYDVKM. CDR3 size: 15 residues. Trimming removed 6 bases at V and 0 bases at J, with 15 bases between. Here the CDR3 DNA reads TGTGCCAGCAGGTTCGGGTTGCGGGCCTCCTACGAGCAGTACGTC. This translates into CASRFGLRASYEQYV.

The gene calls are TRBV10-3 and TRBJ1-3; tentatively, D is TRBD1 (5 bases). Trimming took 6 bases from V and 0 from J, leaving 15 bases between them. The CDR3 runs 16 residues. Germline V lookup: CDR1 ENHRY, CDR2 SYGVKD. CDR3 in DNA: TGTGCCATCAGCGACTACCACAGGAACTCTGGAAACACCATATATTTT. As protein: CAISDYHRNSGNTIYF.

This clone has only one observation. The chain combines TRBV5-4 with TRBJ2-2; TRBD1 aligns across 9 bases. Germline V CDR1 and CDR2: SGHNT, YYREEE (reference sequence). The CDR3 loop spans 15 amino acids. The J segment lost 6 bases and the V segment lost 2 bases, leaving 5 bases of the junction unmatched. The CDR3 coding sequence is TGTGCCAGCAGCTTAACCGGGACAGGGCCCGGGGAGCTGTTTTTT. Translated, it gives CASSLTGTGPGELFF.

J is TRBJ1-2 and V is TRBV6-5, with TRBD1 matching 7 bases. The CDR3 sequence is 14 residues long. After removal of 5 bases from V and 3 bases from J, the junction contained 6 bases not matched to a gene. Germline CDR1 is MNHEY and CDR2 is SVGAGI. The CDR3 region is CASSHRTGDYGYTF. CDR3 in DNA: TGTGCCAGCAGTCACCGAACAGGGGACTATGGCTACACCTTC.

This clone was picked up one time. V gene TRBV2 combines with J gene TRBJ1-1, with TRBD1 identical over 7 bases. Germline V lookup: CDR1 SNHLY, CDR2 FYNNEI. V lost 5 bases to trimming and J lost 0 bases; unmatched junction nucleotides: 9. The CDR3 runs 16 residues. The CDR3 nucleotides read TGTGCCAGCAGTAGAAAACCGGGACAGTTGAACACTGAAGCTTTCTTT. Translation gives CASSRKPGQLNTEAFF.

The V call is TRBV5-1, the J call TRBJ1-4, with D possibly matching TRBD1 (6 bases). Germline V gene data show CDR1 as SGHRS and CDR2 as YFSETQ. The CDR3 sequence is 14 residues long. Trimming shortened V by 5 bases and J by 4 bases, and 12 bases separated the two germline ends. The CDR3 sequence: CASRNRVGNEKLFF. DNA for the CDR3: TGCGCCAGCAGAAACAGGGTTGGTAATGAAAAACTGTTTTTT.

The chain recombines TRBV19 with TRBJ1-4, with 7 bases identical to TRBD1. CDR3 length: 13 residues. Trimming at V came to 8 bases and at J to 8 bases, leaving 8 bases not matched to a gene. CDR1 LNHDA and CDR2 SQIVND come from the germline V gene (reference sequence). The CDR3 here is CASAEDRWEKLFF. The CDR3 DNA follows: TGTGCCAGTGCCGAGGACAGGTGGGAAAAACTGTTTTTT.

This clone showed up just once. The rearrangement uses TRBV5-4 and TRBJ2-4, with D possibly TRBD2 on 6 matching bases. The CDR3 sequence is 14 residues long. CDR1 and CDR2 (germline): SGHNT, YYREEE (reference sequence). V was cut by 5 bases and J by 2 bases, with 11 bases left in between. The CDR3 DNA sequence: TGTGCCAGCAGTCCAGCGGGTTCCAAAAACATTCAGTACTTC. Amino acids: CASSPAGSKNIQYF.

The rearrangement uses TRBV3-1 (or the pseudogene TRBV3-2) and TRBJ1-2; D is uncertain. V dropped 0 bases and J dropped 6 bases, with 17 bases sitting between them. This CDR3 has 16 residues. Germline values: CDR1 LGHDT, CDR2 YNNKEL (reference sequence). The CDR3 DNA sequence: TGTGCCAGCAGCCAAGATCTTCGAAAAGGGTATGATGGCTACACCTTC. Residues: CASSQDLRKGYDGYTF.

The rearrangement links TRBV19 to TRBJ2-5, with unresolved D. CDR3 length equals 11 residues. V lost 5 bases and J lost 3, with 4 bases in between. Germline V CDR1 and CDR2: LNHDA, SQIVND (reference sequence). For the CDR3, the DNA is TGTGCCAGTAGTCTCAAAGAGACCCAGTACTTC. Its protein is CASSLKETQYF. Combining the CDR3 with reference TRBV19 and TRBJ2-5 gives the whole variable domain DGGITQSPKYLFRKEGQNVTLSCEQNLNHDAMYWYRQDPGQGLRLIYYSQIVNDFQKGDIAEGYSVSREKKESFPLTVTSAQKNPTAFYLCASSLKETQYFGPGTRLLVL.

The gene calls are TRBV10-3 and TRBJ1-6; TRBD1 is a possible D gene (5 bases). Trimming left V 6 bases short and J 5 bases short, with 8 bases between. The CDR3 covers 13 residues. From germline, CDR1 is ENHRY and CDR2 SYGVKD. The CDR3 bases are TGTGCCATCAGAGGGACGAATAATTCACCCCTCCACTTT. The encoded protein is CAIRGTNNSPLHF.

This sequence joins TRBV6-1 and TRBJ1-2; D unresolved. Trimming removed 3 bases from V and 5 bases from J, with 7 bases in between. This CDR3 is built from 12 residues. Germline CDR1 and CDR2: MNHNS and SASEGT. Here the CDR3 reads CASSEGKYGYTF. DNA of the CDR3: TGTGCCAGCAGTGAGGGAAAGTATGGCTACACCTTC.

This chain links TRBV6-2 or TRBV6-3 with TRBJ2-1, with D possibly being TRBD2 (5 bases). CDR1 is MNHEY and CDR2 is SVGEGT in the germline V gene. The CDR3 contains 15 residues. V gave up 5 bases and J gave up 8 bases, with 19 bases separating them. In DNA form, the CDR3 reads TGTGCCAGCAGTACCCCTAGCCGTTCAATCTATGAGCAGTTCTTC. It specifies CASSTPSRSIYEQFF.

The chain has TRBV24-1 and TRBJ1-1; D unresolved. Germline CDR1 and CDR2: KGHDR and SFDVKD. V was cut by 3 bases and J by 6 bases, with 7 bases left in between. This CDR3 has 12 amino acids. CDR3 sequence (DNA): TGTGCCACCAGTGATCAGGCTTCTGAAGCTTTCTTT. Protein sequence: CATSDQASEAFF.

The gene calls are TRBV19 and TRBJ2-3, with TRBD2 matching 9 bases. Trimming removed 5 bases from V and 2 bases from J; junction bases left unmatched: 5. Germline CDR1 and CDR2: LNHDA and SQIVND (reference sequence). CDR3 length: 15 amino acids. This CDR3 reads CASSRQRGDTDTQYF. The CDR3 coding sequence is TGTGCCAGTAGTCGCCAGCGGGGGGACACAGATACGCAGTATTTT. The variable domain in full, completed from reference TRBV19 and TRBJ2-3, reads DGGITQSPKYLFRKEGQNVTLSCEQNLNHDAMYWYRQDPGQGLRLIYYSQIVNDFQKGDIAEGYSVSREKKESFPLTVTSAQKNPTAFYLCASSRQRGDTDTQYFGPGTRLTVL.

This chain links TRBV3-1 (or the pseudogene TRBV3-2) with TRBJ2-1, with no clear D. Trimming pared 1 base from V and 7 bases from J, leaving 8 bases between. CDR1 is LGHDT and CDR2 is YNNKEL in the germline V gene (reference sequence). CDR3 length: 13 amino acids. The chain's CDR3 is CASSQASGNEQFF. CDR3 DNA sequence: TGTGCCAGCAGCCAAGCTTCCGGGAATGAGCAGTTCTTC.

The chain links TRBV28 to TRBJ1-5; 7 bases line up with TRBD1. Trimming cost V 2 bases and J 9 bases; bases outside gene matches: 10. Germline CDR1 is MDHEN and CDR2 is SYDVKM. This CDR3 spans 15 amino acids. The CDR3 protein is CASSLKTGLARPQHF. The CDR3 DNA is TGTGCCAGCAGTTTAAAGACAGGGCTAGCGAGGCCCCAGCATTTT.

The rearrangement uses TRBV6-6 and TRBJ2-3; perhaps TRBD1 as D (5 bases). V dropped 0 bases and J dropped 1 base, with 8 bases sitting between them. The germline CDR1 and CDR2 sequences are MNHNY and SVGAGI (reference sequence). The length of the CDR3 is 15 residues. DNA for the CDR3: TGTGCCAGCAGTTACTCGAAGGGGCGCACAGATACGCAGTATTTT. Its translation: CASSYSKGRTDTQYF.

This clone is a singleton in its sample. The gene calls are TRBV5-4 and TRBJ2-3; 9 bases line up with TRBD2. The V and J ends lost 0 bases and 8 bases, in that order; junction bases with no gene match: 4. The CDR3 consists of 14 residues. Germline lookup yields CDR1 SGHNT and CDR2 YYREEE (reference sequence). CDR3 sequence (DNA): TGTGCCAGCAGCTTGGATACAGCGGGGGGTACGCAGTATTTT. Amino acids: CASSLDTAGGTQYF.

The chain is built from TRBV19 and TRBJ2-1, with 10 positions matching TRBD2. Germline values: CDR1 LNHDA, CDR2 SQIVND (reference sequence). Trimming at V came to 6 bases and at J to 0 bases, leaving 8 bases not matched to a gene. This CDR3 region has 17 residues. The CDR3 DNA reads as TGTGCCAGTAGGTCGCTAGCGGGGGCTCCCTCCTACAATGAGCAGTTCTTC. It specifies CASRSLAGAPSYNEQFF.

This chain uses TRBV6-2 or TRBV6-3 with TRBJ2-1; the D gene is possibly TRBD1 (6 bases). V was clipped by 5 bases and J by 8 bases, with 19 bases between them. CDR1 is MNHEY and CDR2 is SVGEGT in the germline V gene. The CDR3 runs to 15 residues. The CDR3 DNA is TGTGCCAGCAGTGCCCCCGGAAGGGGGTCCGATGAGCAGTTCTTC. Translation: CASSAPGRGSDEQFF.